These 11 T cell receptor beta chains originate from one sample sequenced in a study of blood T cell repertoires in COVID-19. Data came from immunoSEQ multiplex PCR; TCRdb stores just in-frame clones and leaves some out. There are approximately 120,000 clones in the sample; approximately 80% occur only once, and 6.6% lies in the top ten. Input material: peripheral blood. The origin of the receptors is a woman aged 45-60 years with acute or convalescent COVID-19.

This rearrangement joins TRBV28 to TRBJ1-6; maybe TRBD1 (5 bases). Germline CDR1 and CDR2: MDHEN and SYDVKM. This CDR3 region has 14 residues. V gave up 6 bases and J gave up 10 bases, with 16 bases separating them. As DNA, the CDR3 is TGTGCCAGCAGCCCCGTGGGGGGAAGGTCACCCCTCCACTTT. This translates into CASSPVGGRSPLHF. Variable domain in full (rest from reference TRBV28 and TRBJ1-6): DVKVTQSSRYLVKRTGEKVFLECVQDMDHENMFWYRQDPGLGLRLIYFSYDVKMKEKGDIPEGYSVSREKKERFSLILESASTNQTSMYLCASSPVGGRSPLHFGNGTRLTVT.

The chain recombines TRBV19 with TRBJ1-5; D not certain. The CDR3 is 13 residues long. V was clipped by 3 bases and J by 5 bases, with 8 bases between them. The germline gives CDR1 LNHDA, CDR2 SQIVND (reference sequence). In DNA, the CDR3 is TGTGCCAGTAGTATTGGGGAGGATCAGCCCCAGCATTTT. Amino acids: CASSIGEDQPQHF.

The chain couples TRBV19 to TRBJ1-6; TRBD1 agrees at 7 bases. Germline loops: CDR1 LNHDA, CDR2 SQIVND (reference sequence). V lost 6 bases and J lost 9; bases outside the gene matches: 8. This CDR3 has 14 amino acids. This CDR3 reads CASRRGTEASPLHF. CDR3 sequence (DNA): TGTGCCAGTAGGAGGGGGACAGAGGCTTCACCCCTCCACTTT.

CDR3 protein: CASSKQGRGGQPQHF. The CDR3 DNA reads as TGTGCCAGTAGTAAACAGGGGCGGGGTGGACAGCCCCAGCATTTT. The chain couples TRBV19 to TRBJ1-5; 7 bases align to TRBD1. Germline lookup yields CDR1 LNHDA and CDR2 SQIVND (reference sequence). This CDR3 region has 15 residues. Trimming took 4 bases from V and 7 from J; bases not matched to a gene: 10.

This chain uses TRBV15 with TRBJ1-1; D might be TRBD1 (5 bases). Germline V gene sequence: CDR1 LNHNV, CDR2 YYDKDF (reference sequence). CDR3 length equals 15 residues. Trimming cost V 5 bases and J 0 bases, with 13 bases left between them. CDR3: CATSARQIMNTEAFF. DNA of the CDR3: TGTGCCACCAGCGCTCGACAGATCATGAACACTGAAGCTTTCTTT.

The chain uses TRBV5-4 and TRBJ1-2; D not certain. Per germline, CDR1 SGHNT and CDR2 YYREEE (reference sequence). Trimming stripped 3 bases from V and 4 bases from J, with 13 bases between. CDR3 length equals 14 residues. The CDR3: CASSSGGEIYGYTF. The CDR3 DNA follows: TGTGCCAGCAGCTCCGGTGGGGAGATCTATGGCTACACCTTC.

A few counts support this clone. V is TRBV2 and J is TRBJ2-7; 7 nucleotides match TRBD1. The germline V gene encodes CDR1 SNHLY and CDR2 FYNNEI. The CDR3 length is 13 residues. Losses at the gene ends were 5 bases for V and 12 bases for J; bases not matched to a gene: 13. CDR3 in DNA: TGTGCCAGCAGTCTGAAGGGACAGCCAACATCGTACTTC. It yields the protein CASSLKGQPTSYF.

V is TRBV19 and J is TRBJ1-2; D not certain. The germline CDR1 and CDR2 sequences are LNHDA and SQIVND (reference sequence). This CDR3 has 13 residues. The germline V and J ends were trimmed by 8 bases and 0 bases, with 10 bases remaining between them. CDR3 sequence reads: CASETQTNYGYTF. CDR3 DNA: TGTGCCAGTGAGACTCAGACTAACTATGGCTACACCTTC.

The gene calls are TRBV5-1 and TRBJ2-3; 16 bases align to TRBD2. The V gene end was trimmed by 4 bases and the J gene end by 6 bases; junction bases not matched to a gene: 8. Germline loops: CDR1 SGHRS, CDR2 YFSETQ. CDR3 length: 17 residues. The CDR3 DNA is TGCGCCAGCAGCCCGGAGGGACTAGCGGGGGGGCTGGATACGCAGTATTTT. This gives the protein CASSPEGLAGGLDTQYF.

The chain combines TRBV7-9 with TRBJ2-3; maybe TRBD2 (5 bases). The CDR3 contains 16 residues. V was pared by 2 bases and J by 0 bases, with 12 bases between. CDR1 SEHNR and CDR2 FQNEAQ come from the germline V gene (reference sequence). The CDR3 DNA sequence: TGTGCCAGCAGCTTACCCCCAGCGGAAAGCACAGATACGCAGTATTTT. This codes for CASSLPPAESTDTQYF.

This chain connects TRBV18 to TRBJ2-6, with D maybe TRBD1 (6 bases). V was cut by 2 bases and J by 0 bases, with 14 bases left in between. The CDR3 totals 18 residues. From germline, CDR1 is KGHSH and CDR2 LQKENI. The chain's CDR3 is CASSPVPIGGSGANVLTF. The CDR3 DNA follows: TGTGCCAGCTCACCAGTGCCTATAGGGGGCTCTGGGGCCAACGTCCTGACTTTC.